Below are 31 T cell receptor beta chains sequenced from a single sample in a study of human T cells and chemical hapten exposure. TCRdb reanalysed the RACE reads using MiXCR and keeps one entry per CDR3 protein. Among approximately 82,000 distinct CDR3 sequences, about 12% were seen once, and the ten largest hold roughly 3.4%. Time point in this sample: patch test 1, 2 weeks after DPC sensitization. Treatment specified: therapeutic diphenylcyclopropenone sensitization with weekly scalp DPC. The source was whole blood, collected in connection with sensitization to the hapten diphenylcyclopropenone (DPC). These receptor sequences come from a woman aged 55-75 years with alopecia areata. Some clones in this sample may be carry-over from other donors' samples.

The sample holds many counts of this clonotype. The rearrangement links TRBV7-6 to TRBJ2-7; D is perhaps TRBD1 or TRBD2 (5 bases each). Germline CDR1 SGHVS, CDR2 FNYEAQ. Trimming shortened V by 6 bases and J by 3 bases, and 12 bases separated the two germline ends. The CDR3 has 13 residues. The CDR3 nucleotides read TGTGCCAGCAGTCTCGGGACCTACTACGAGCAGTACTTC. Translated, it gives CASSLGTYYEQYF.

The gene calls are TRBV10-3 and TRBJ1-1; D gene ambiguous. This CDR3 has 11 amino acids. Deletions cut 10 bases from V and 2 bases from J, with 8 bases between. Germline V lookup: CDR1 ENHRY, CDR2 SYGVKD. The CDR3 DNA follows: TGTGCCAGCGGGCTTAACACTGAAGCTTTCTTT. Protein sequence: CASGLNTEAFF.

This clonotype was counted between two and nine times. CDR3 sequence: CATSRGQGVDNQPQHF. CDR3 coding DNA: TGTGCCACCAGCAGAGGGCAGGGGGTCGACAATCAGCCCCAGCATTTT. The chain carries TRBV15 and TRBJ1-5, with TRBD1 identical over 7 bases. This CDR3 has 16 amino acids. With V trimmed by 1 base and J by 3 bases, 6 bases remained unmatched. Germline V gene data show CDR1 as LNHNV and CDR2 as YYDKDF (reference sequence).

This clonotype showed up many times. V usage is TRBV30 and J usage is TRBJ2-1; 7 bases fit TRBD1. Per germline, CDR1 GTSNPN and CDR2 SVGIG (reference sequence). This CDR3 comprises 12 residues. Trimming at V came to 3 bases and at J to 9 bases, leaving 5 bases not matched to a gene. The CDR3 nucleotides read TGTGCCTGGAGAGGGGACAGCGTTGAGCAGTTCTTC. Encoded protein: CAWRGDSVEQFF.

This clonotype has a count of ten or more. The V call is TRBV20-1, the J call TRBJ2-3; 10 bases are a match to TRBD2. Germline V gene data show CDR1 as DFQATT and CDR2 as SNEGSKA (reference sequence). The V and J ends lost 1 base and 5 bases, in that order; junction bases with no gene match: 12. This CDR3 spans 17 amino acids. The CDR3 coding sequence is TGCAGTGCTAGAGCCCCCCTATCACTAGCGGGGTTAGATACGCAGTATTTT. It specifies CSARAPLSLAGLDTQYF.

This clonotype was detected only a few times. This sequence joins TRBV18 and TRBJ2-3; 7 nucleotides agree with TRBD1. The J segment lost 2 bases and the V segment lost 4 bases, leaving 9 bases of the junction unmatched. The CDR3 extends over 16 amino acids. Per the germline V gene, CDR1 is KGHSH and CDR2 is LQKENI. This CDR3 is CASSLQDRVSTDTQYF. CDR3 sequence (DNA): TGTGCCAGCTCACTACAAGACAGGGTCTCCACAGATACGCAGTATTTT.

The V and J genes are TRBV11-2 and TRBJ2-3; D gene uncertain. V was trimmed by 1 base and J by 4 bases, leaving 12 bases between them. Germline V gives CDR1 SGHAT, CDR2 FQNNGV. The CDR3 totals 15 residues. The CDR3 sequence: CASSLAPTRPDTQYF. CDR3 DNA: TGTGCCAGCAGCTTAGCCCCGACCCGCCCAGATACGCAGTATTTT.

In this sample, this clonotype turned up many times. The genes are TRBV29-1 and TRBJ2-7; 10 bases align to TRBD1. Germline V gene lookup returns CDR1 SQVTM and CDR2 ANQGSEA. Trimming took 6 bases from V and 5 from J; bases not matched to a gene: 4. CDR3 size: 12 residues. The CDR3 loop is CSVRDRGDEQYF. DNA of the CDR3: TGCAGCGTCCGGGACAGGGGTGACGAGCAGTACTTC.

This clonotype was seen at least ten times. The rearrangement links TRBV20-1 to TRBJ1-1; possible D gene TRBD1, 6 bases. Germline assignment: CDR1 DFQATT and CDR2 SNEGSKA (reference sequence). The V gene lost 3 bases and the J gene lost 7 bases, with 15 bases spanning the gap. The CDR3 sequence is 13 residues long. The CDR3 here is CSARNREWGEAFF. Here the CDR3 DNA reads TGCAGTGCTAGGAACAGGGAATGGGGTGAAGCTTTCTTT.

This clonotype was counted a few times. The CDR3, as DNA: TGCAGTGGACTGGGACAGTACGAGCAGTACTTC. Amino acids: CSGLGQYEQYF. This chain uses TRBV20-1 with TRBJ2-7, with 7 bases identical to TRBD1. From germline, CDR1 is DFQATT and CDR2 SNEGSKA (reference sequence). V gave up 7 bases and J gave up 4 bases; unmatched junction bases: 4. This CDR3 spans 11 amino acids.

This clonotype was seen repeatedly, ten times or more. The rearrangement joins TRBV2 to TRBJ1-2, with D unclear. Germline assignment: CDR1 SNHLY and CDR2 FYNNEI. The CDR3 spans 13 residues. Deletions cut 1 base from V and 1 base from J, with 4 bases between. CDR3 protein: CASSEGGNYGYTF. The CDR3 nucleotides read TGTGCCAGCAGTGAAGGTGGTAACTATGGCTACACCTTC.

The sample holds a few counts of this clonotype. CDR3 protein: CSARHTSGGAYEQYF. CDR3 in DNA: TGCAGTGCTAGACACACTAGCGGGGGAGCCTACGAGCAGTACTTC. The chain employs TRBV20-1 and TRBJ2-7, with 11 positions matching TRBD2. The CDR3 covers 15 residues. The germline V gene has CDR1 DFQATT and CDR2 SNEGSKA (reference sequence). V lost 2 bases, J lost 2 bases, and 5 bases stayed unmatched.

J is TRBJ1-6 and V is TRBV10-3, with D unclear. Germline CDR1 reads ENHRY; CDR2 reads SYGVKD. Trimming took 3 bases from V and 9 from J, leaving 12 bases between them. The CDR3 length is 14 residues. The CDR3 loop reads CAISEGKGFSPLHF. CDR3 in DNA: TGTGCCATCAGTGAAGGGAAGGGATTTTCACCCCTCCACTTT.

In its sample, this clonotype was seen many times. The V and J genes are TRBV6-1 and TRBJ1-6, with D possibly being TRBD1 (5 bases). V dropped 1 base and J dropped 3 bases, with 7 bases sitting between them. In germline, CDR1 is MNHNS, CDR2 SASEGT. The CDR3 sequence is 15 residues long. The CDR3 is CASSEGGGYNSPLHF. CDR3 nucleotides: TGTGCCAGCAGTGAAGGGGGCGGCTATAATTCACCCCTCCACTTT.

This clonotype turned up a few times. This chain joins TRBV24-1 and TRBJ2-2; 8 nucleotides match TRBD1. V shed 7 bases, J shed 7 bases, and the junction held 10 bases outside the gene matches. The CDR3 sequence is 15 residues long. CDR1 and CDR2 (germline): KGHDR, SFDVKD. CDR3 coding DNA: TGTGCCACCAGCGTAAACAGGGGGTTTAGCGGGGAGCTGTTTTTT. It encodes CATSVNRGFSGELFF.

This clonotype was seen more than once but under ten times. For the CDR3, the DNA is TGCGCCAGCAGCGAAGGGTCTACAGATACGCAGTATTTT. It codes for CASSEGSTDTQYF. The genes are TRBV5-1 and TRBJ2-3; D is ambiguous. The CDR3 has 13 amino acids. Germline-derived CDR1 and CDR2 are SGHRS and YFSETQ. The ends were cut back, 4 bases at V and 3 bases at J, with 9 bases in the middle.

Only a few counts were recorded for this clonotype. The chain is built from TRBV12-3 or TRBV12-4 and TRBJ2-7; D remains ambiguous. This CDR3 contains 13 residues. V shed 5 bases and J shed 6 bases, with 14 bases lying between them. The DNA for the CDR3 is TGTGCCAGCAGTCTCAGCCTCGTTCCCGAGCAGTACTTC. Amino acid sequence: CASSLSLVPEQYF.

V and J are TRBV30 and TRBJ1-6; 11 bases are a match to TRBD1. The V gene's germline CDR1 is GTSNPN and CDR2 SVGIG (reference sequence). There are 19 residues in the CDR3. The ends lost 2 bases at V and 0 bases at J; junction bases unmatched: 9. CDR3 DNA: TGTGCCTGGAGTACCCCGGACAGGGGGCCTAGCTCCTATAATTCACCCCTCCACTTT. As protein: CAWSTPDRGPSSYNSPLHF. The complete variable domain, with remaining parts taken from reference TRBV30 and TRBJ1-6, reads SQTIHQWPATLVQPVGSPLSLECTVEGTSNPNLYWYRQAAGRGLQLLFYSVGIGQISSEVPQNLSASRPQDRQFILSSKKLLLSDSGFYLCAWSTPDRGPSSYNSPLHFGNGTRLTVT.

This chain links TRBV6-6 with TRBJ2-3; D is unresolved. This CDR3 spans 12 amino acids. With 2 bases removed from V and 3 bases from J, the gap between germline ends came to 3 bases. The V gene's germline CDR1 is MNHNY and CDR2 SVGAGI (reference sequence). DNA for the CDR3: TGTGCCAGCAGTTACGCGACAGATACGCAGTATTTT. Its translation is CASSYATDTQYF.

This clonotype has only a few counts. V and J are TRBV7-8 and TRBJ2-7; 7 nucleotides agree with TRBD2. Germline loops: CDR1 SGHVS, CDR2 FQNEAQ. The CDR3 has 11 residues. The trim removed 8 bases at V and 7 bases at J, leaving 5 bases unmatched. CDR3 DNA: TGTGCCAGCCTAGTAGCGGGTGAGCAGTACTTC. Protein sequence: CASLVAGEQYF.

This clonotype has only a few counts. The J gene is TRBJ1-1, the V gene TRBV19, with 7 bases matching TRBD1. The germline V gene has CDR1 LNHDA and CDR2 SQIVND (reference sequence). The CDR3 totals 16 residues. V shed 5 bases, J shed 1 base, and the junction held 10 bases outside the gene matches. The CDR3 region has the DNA TGTGCCAGTAGTTTTCGCGGCAGGGGGAGGAACACTGAAGCTTTCTTT. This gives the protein CASSFRGRGRNTEAFF.

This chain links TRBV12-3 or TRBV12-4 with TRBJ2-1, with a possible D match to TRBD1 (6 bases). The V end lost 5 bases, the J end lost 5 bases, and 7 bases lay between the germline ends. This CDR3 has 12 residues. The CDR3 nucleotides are TGTGCCAGCAGTCCAGGGGACAATGAGCAGTTCTTC. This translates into CASSPGDNEQFF.

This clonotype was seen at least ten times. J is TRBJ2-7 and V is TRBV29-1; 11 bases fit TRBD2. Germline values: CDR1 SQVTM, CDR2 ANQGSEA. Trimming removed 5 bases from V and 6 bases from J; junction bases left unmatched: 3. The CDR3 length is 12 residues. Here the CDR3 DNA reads TGCAGCGTTCGTAGCGGGGGGGGCGAGCAGTACTTC. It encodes CSVRSGGGEQYF.

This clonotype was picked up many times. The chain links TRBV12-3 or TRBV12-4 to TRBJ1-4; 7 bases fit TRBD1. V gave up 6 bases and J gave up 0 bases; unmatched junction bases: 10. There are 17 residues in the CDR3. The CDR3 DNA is TGTGCCAGCAGGACCGGGACAGCACTTGCAACTAATGAAAAACTGTTTTTT. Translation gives CASRTGTALATNEKLFF.

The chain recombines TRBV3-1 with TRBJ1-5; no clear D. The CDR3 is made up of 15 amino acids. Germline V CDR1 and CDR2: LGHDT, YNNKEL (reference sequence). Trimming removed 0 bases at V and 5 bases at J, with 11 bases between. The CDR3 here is CASSQDLTRDQPQHF. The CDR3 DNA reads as TGTGCCAGCAGCCAAGATTTGACAAGGGATCAGCCCCAGCATTTT.

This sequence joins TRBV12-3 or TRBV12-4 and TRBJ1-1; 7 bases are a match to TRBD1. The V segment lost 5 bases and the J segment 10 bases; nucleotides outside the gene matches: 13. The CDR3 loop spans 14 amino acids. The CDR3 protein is CASSPDRDSTGAFF. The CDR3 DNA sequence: TGTGCCAGCAGTCCTGACAGGGATTCAACAGGAGCTTTCTTT.

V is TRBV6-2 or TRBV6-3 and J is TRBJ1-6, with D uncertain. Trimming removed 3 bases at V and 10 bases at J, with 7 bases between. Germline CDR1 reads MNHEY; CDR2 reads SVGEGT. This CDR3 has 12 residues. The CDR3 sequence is CASSYYQSPLHF. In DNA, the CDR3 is TGTGCCAGCAGTTATTACCAGTCACCCCTCCACTTT.

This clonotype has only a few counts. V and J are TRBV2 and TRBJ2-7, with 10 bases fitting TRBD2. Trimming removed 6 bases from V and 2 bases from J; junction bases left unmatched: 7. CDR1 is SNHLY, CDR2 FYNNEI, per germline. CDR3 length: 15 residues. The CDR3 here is CASREGLASTYEQYF. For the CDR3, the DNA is TGTGCCAGCAGGGAGGGACTAGCGTCAACCTACGAGCAGTACTTC.

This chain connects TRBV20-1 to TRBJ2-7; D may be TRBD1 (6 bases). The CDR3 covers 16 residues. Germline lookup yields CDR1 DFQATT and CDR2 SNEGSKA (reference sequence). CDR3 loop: CSAKPPDRTFSYEQYF. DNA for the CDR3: TGCAGCGCCAAACCCCCCGACAGGACCTTCTCCTACGAGCAGTACTTC.

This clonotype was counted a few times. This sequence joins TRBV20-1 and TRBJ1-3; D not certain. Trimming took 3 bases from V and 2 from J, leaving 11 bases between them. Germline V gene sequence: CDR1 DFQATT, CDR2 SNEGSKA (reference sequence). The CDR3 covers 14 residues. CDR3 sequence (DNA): TGCAGTGCTAGCCGAGGCCCGACTGGAAACACCATATATTTT. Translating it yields CSASRGPTGNTIYF.

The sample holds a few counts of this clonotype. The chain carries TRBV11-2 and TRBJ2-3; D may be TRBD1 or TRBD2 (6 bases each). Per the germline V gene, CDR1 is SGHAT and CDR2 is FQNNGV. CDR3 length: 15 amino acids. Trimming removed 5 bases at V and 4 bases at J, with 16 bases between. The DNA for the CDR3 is TGTGCCAGCAGCCCTCTAAGGGGGGCCCCAGATACGCAGTATTTT. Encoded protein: CASSPLRGAPDTQYF.